The 14 T cell receptor beta chains reported below all come from one sample, sequenced in a study of T cell responses to AZD1222 COVID-19 vaccine. The table came from immunoSEQ multiplex PCR; TCRdb's copy has only in-frame clones and leaves some out. Of tens of thousands of clones listed, about 91% are singletons. The sequenced sample was peripheral blood, obtained on day 0 of AZD1222 vaccination. The receptors were gathered from an adult in good health.

The chain carries TRBV5-4 and TRBJ2-5; 11 bases map to TRBD1. Germline trimming cut 10 bases from V and 5 bases from J; bases unmatched to any gene: 4. The CDR3 totals 12 residues. Germline V gives CDR1 SGHNT, CDR2 YYREEE (reference sequence). The CDR3 DNA reads as TGTGCCTGGGGACAGGGGGTGGAGACCCAGTACTTC. It is translated as CAWGQGVETQYF.

This clone is a singleton in its sample. The DNA of the CDR3 is TGTGCCAGCAGCTTGGGTGGCGGGAGCTTAAATGAGCAGTTCTTC. Its protein product is CASSLGGGSLNEQFF. The rearrangement links TRBV11-2 to TRBJ2-1, with TRBD2 matching 7 bases. The CDR3 length is 15 residues. V dropped 3 bases and J dropped 7; count of bases not matched to a gene: 9. Germline-derived CDR1 and CDR2 are SGHAT and FQNNGV.

V gene TRBV30 combines with J gene TRBJ2-4, with TRBD2 identical over 7 bases. The CDR3 length is 14 residues. J was trimmed by 4 bases and V by 2 bases; bases with no gene match: 5. Germline V lookup: CDR1 GTSNPN, CDR2 SVGIG (reference sequence). The CDR3 here is CAWSLWEGKNIQYF. The CDR3 region has the DNA TGTGCCTGGAGTCTGTGGGAGGGAAAAAACATTCAGTACTTC. Using reference TRBV30 and TRBJ2-4 for the parts outside the CDR3, the full variable domain is SQTIHQWPATLVQPVGSPLSLECTVEGTSNPNLYWYRQAAGRGLQLLFYSVGIGQISSEVPQNLSASRPQDRQFILSSKKLLLSDSGFYLCAWSLWEGKNIQYFGAGTRLSVL.

V is TRBV3-1 (or the pseudogene TRBV3-2) and J is TRBJ2-7; 7 nucleotides align to TRBD2. This CDR3 spans 15 amino acids. V dropped 4 bases and J dropped 0; count of bases not matched to a gene: 6. The germline CDR1 and CDR2 sequences are LGHDT and YNNKEL (reference sequence). CDR3 protein: CASSRSGGSSYEQYF. CDR3 in DNA: TGTGCCAGCAGCCGTAGCGGCGGGAGCTCCTACGAGCAGTACTTC.

This chain joins TRBV28 and TRBJ2-3, with 8 bases lining up with TRBD2. V lost 9 bases, J lost 7 bases, and 21 bases stayed unmatched. The germline V gene has CDR1 MDHEN and CDR2 SYDVKM. CDR3 length equals 17 residues. The CDR3 DNA sequence: TGTGCCAGTCTCCCCCCCGCCGGGAGGGCCGAAGGAAATACGCAGTATTTT. Protein product: CASLPPAGRAEGNTQYF.

A remark on this clone: Other DNA sequences within the sample encode an identical CDR3. The V call is TRBV7-9, the J call TRBJ1-1, with D unresolved. The CDR3 spans 13 residues. Trimming pared 1 base from V and 5 bases from J, leaving 8 bases between. The germline gives CDR1 SEHNR, CDR2 FQNEAQ (reference sequence). The CDR3 DNA reads as TGTGCCAGCAGCTTAGTACCTGGGACTGAAGCTTTCTTT. It specifies CASSLVPGTEAFF. Drawing the rest from reference TRBV7-9 and TRBJ1-1, the complete variable domain is DTGVSQNPRHKITKRGQNVTFRCDPISEHNRLYWYRQTLGQGPEFLTYFQNEAQLEKSRLLSDRFSAERPKGSFSTLEIQRTEQGDSAMYLCASSLVPGTEAFFGQGTRLTVV.

The chain is built from TRBV24-1 and TRBJ2-7; the D gene is possibly TRBD1 (6 bases). V was clipped by 11 bases and J by 6 bases, with 13 bases between them. This CDR3 comprises 11 residues. From germline, CDR1 is KGHDR and CDR2 SFDVKD. The CDR3 coding sequence is TGTGCCATCGGGACAACAGGCGAGCAGTACTTC. It translates to CAIGTTGEQYF.

The rearrangement uses TRBV9 and TRBJ2-7, with D maybe TRBD1 (6 bases). This CDR3 has 15 residues. Germline V CDR1 and CDR2: SGDLS, YYNGEE. Trimming took 0 bases from V and 3 from J, leaving 13 bases between them. The CDR3: CASSVGRQALYEQYF. The DNA for the CDR3 is TGTGCCAGCAGCGTAGGGAGACAGGCCCTCTACGAGCAGTACTTC.

V is TRBV27 and J is TRBJ2-5; unclear D gene. V lost 4 bases and J 5 bases, leaving 11 bases between the germline ends. CDR1 MNHEY and CDR2 SMNVEV come from the germline V gene (reference sequence). This CDR3 has 13 amino acids. CDR3 DNA sequence: TGTGCCAGCAGTTACAGATGGACGGAGACCCAGTACTTC. It codes for CASSYRWTETQYF.

J is TRBJ2-7 and V is TRBV27; 9 bases are shared with TRBD2. Germline values: CDR1 MNHEY, CDR2 SMNVEV (reference sequence). The CDR3 loop spans 16 amino acids. J was trimmed by 4 bases and V by 5 bases; bases with no gene match: 12. Written as DNA, the CDR3 is TGTGCCAGCAGTACCTTGACTAGCGGTTACCTATACGAGCAGTACTTC. Translated, it gives CASSTLTSGYLYEQYF.

V usage is TRBV10-2 and J usage is TRBJ2-5; TRBD2 aligns across 12 bases. Germline V lookup: CDR1 WSHSY, CDR2 SAAADI. The CDR3 covers 13 residues. The J segment lost 4 bases and the V segment lost 6 bases, leaving 0 bases of the junction unmatched. For the CDR3, the DNA is TGCGCCAGCAGACTAGCGGGAGGAGAGACCCAGTACTTC. This gives the protein CASRLAGGETQYF.

The chain links TRBV10-3 to TRBJ2-7, with TRBD1 identical over 9 bases. J gave up 5 bases and V 4 bases, and 9 bases lay outside the gene matches. CDR1 ENHRY and CDR2 SYGVKD come from the germline V gene. The CDR3 is made up of 15 amino acids. CDR3 protein: CAISVRGQGNNEQYF. Here the CDR3 DNA reads TGTGCCATCAGTGTCCGAGGACAGGGGAACAACGAGCAGTACTTC.

CDR3 loop: CASSPDRGEETQYF. In nucleotides, the CDR3 is TGTGCCAGCAGCCCGGACAGGGGTGAAGAGACCCAGTACTTC. The chain carries TRBV7-2 and TRBJ2-5; TRBD1 aligns across 9 bases. Trimming at V came to 5 bases and at J to 3 bases, leaving 4 bases not matched to a gene. The CDR3 covers 14 residues. Germline V lookup: CDR1 SGHTA, CDR2 FQGNSA.

This rearrangement joins TRBV5-1 to TRBJ2-1, with 9 bases fitting TRBD2. Germline V gives CDR1 SGHRS, CDR2 YFSETQ. V was pared by 4 bases and J by 1 base, with 6 bases of the junction left unmatched. The CDR3 has 16 residues. The CDR3 loop reads CASSPGLAISYNEQFF. The DNA of the CDR3 is TGCGCCAGCAGCCCAGGACTAGCGATTTCCTACAATGAGCAGTTCTTC. Drawing the rest from reference TRBV5-1 and TRBJ2-1, the complete variable domain is KAGVTQTPRYLIKTRGQQVTLSCSPISGHRSVSWYQQTPGQGLQFLFEYFSETQRNKGNFPGRFSGRQFSNSRSEMNVSTLELGDSALYLCASSPGLAISYNEQFFGPGTRLTVL.